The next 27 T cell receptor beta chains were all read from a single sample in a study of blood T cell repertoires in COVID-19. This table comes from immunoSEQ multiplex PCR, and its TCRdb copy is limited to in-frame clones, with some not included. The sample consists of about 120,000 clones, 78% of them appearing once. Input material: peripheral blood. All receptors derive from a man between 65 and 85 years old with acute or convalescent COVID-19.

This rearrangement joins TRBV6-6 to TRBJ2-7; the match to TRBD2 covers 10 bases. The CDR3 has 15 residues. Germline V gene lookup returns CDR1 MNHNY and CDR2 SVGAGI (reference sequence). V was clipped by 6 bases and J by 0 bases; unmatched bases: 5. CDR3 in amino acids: CASRSSSGGSYEQYF. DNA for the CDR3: TGTGCCAGCAGGTCCTCTAGCGGGGGCTCCTACGAGCAGTACTTC.

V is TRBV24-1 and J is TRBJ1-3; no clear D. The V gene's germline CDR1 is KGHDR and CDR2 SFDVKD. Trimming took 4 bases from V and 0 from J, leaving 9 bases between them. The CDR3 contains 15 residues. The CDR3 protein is CATSDPRSSGNTIYF. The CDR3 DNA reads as TGTGCCACCAGTGACCCCCGGAGCTCTGGAAACACCATATATTTT.

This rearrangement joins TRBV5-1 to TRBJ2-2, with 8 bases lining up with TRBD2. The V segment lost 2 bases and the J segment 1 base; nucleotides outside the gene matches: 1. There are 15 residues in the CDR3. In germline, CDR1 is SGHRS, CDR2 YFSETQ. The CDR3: CASSFLAGNTGELFF. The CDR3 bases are TGCGCCAGCAGCTTCCTAGCGGGGAACACCGGGGAGCTGTTTTTT.

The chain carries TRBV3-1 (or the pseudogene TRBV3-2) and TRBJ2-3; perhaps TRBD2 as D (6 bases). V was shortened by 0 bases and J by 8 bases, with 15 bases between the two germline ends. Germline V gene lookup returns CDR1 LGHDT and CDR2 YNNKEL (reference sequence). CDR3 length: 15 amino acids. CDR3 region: CASSQDSGVAGTQYF. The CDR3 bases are TGTGCCAGCAGCCAAGATTCGGGAGTGGCGGGTACGCAGTATTTT.

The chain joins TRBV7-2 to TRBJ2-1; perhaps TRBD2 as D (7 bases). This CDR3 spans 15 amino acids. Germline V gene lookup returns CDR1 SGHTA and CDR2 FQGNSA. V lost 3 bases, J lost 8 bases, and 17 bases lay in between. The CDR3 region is CASSLVGGRWDEQFF. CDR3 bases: TGTGCCAGCAGCTTGGTGGGGGGGCGGTGGGATGAGCAGTTCTTC.

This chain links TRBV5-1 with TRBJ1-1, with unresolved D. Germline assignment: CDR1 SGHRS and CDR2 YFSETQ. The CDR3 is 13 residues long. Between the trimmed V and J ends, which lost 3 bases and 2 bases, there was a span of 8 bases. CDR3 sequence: CASSSDTNTEAFF. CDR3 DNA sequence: TGCGCCAGCAGCTCCGACACAAACACTGAAGCTTTCTTT.

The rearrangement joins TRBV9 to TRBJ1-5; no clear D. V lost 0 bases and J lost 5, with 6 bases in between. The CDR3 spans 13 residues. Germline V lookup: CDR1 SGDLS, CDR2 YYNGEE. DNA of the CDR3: TGTGCCAGCAGCGTAGGGGAGTATCAGCCCCAGCATTTT. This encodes CASSVGEYQPQHF.

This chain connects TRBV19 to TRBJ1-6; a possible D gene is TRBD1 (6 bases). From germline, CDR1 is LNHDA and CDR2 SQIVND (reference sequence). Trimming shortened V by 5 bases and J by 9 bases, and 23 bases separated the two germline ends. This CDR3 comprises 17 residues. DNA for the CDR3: TGTGCCAGTAGTCCCCGCCAGGGGAACTTAAGAGGTTCACCCCTCCACTTT. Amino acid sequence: CASSPRQGNLRGSPLHF.

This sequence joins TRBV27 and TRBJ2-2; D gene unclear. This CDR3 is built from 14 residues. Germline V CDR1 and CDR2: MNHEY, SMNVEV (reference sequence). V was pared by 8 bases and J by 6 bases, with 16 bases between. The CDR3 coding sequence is TGTGCCAGCCGACTTCAACCCCCAGCCGGGGAGCTGTTTTTT. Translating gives CASRLQPPAGELFF.

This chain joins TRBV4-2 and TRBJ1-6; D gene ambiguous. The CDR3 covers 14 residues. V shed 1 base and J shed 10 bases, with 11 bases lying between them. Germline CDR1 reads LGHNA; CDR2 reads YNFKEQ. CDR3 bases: TGTGCCAGCAGCCAAGGCGCGGGTTTGTCACCCCTCCACTTT. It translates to CASSQGAGLSPLHF.

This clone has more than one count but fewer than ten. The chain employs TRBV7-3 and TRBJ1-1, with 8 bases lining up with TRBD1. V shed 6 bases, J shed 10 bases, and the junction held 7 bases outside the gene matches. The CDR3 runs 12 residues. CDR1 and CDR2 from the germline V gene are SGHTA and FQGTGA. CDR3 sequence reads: CASSYTGGVAFF. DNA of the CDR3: TGTGCCAGCAGTTACACAGGGGGGGTAGCTTTCTTT.

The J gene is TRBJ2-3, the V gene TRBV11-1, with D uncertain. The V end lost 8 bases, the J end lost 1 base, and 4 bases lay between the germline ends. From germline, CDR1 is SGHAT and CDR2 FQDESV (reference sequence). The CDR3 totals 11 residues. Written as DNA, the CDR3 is TGTGCCAGCGGGCGCACAGATACGCAGTATTTT. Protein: CASGRTDTQYF.

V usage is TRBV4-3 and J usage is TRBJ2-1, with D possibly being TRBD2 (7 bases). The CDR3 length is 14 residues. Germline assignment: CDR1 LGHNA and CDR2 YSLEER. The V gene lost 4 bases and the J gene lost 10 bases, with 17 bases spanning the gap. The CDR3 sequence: CASSPRGAGVEQFF. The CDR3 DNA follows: TGCGCCAGCAGCCCCCGGGGGGCGGGGGTGGAGCAGTTCTTC.

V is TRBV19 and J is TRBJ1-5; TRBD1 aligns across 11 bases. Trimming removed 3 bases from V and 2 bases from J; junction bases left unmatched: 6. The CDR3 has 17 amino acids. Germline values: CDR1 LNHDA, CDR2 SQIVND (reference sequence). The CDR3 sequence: CASSIRTGGKGNQPQHF. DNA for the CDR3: TGTGCCAGTAGTATCCGGACAGGGGGCAAGGGCAATCAGCCCCAGCATTTT.

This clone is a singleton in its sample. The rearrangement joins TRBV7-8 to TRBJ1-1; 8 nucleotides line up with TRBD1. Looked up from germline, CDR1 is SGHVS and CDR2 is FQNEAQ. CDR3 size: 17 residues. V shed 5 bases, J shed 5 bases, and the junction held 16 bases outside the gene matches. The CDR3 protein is CASSPQGEVGGTTEAFF. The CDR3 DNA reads TGTGCCAGCAGCCCACAGGGGGAAGTAGGAGGGACGACTGAAGCTTTCTTT.

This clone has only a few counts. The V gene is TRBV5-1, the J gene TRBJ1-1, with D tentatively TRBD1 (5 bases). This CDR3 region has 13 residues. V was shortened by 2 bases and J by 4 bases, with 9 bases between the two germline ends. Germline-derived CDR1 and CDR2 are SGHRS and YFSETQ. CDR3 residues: CASSFTRGTEAFF. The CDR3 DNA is TGCGCCAGCAGCTTCACAAGGGGCACTGAAGCTTTCTTT.

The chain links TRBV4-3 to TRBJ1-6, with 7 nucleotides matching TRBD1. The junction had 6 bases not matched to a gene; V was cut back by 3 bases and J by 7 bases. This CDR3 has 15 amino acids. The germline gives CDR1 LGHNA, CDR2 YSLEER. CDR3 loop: CASSQTGRGNSPLHF. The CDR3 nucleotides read TGCGCCAGCAGCCAGACAGGGAGAGGGAATTCACCCCTCCACTTT.

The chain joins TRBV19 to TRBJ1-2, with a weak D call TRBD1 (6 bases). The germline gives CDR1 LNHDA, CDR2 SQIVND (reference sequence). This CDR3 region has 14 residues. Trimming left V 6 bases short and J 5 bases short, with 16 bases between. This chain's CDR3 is CASRGDLGQYGYTF. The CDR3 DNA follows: TGTGCCAGTAGAGGGGATCTCGGACAGTATGGCTACACCTTC.

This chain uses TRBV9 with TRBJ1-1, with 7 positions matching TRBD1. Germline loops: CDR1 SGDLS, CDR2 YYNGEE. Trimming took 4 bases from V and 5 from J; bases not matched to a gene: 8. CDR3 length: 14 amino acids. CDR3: CASSPDRVRTEAFF. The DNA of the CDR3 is TGTGCCAGCAGCCCCGACAGGGTGAGGACTGAAGCTTTCTTT.

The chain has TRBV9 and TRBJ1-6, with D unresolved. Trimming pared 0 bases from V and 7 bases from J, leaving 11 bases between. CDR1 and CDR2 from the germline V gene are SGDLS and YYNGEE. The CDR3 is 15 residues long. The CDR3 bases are TGTGCCAGCAGCGTAGACCAGGCCCAAAATTCACCCCTCCACTTT. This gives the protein CASSVDQAQNSPLHF.

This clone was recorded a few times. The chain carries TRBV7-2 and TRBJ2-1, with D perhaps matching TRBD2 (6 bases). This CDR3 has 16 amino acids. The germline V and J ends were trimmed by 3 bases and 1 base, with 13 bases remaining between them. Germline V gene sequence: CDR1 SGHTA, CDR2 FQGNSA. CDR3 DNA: TGTGCCAGCAGCTTTGGAGGGGCGCATTCCTACAATGAGCAGTTCTTC. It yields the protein CASSFGGAHSYNEQFF.

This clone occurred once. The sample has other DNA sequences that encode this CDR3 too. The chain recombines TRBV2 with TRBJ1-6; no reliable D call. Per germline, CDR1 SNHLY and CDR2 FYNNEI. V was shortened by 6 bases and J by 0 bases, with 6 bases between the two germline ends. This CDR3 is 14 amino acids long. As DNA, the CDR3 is TGTGCCAGCAGGGGGAGCTCCTATAATTCACCCCTCCACTTT. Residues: CASRGSSYNSPLHF.

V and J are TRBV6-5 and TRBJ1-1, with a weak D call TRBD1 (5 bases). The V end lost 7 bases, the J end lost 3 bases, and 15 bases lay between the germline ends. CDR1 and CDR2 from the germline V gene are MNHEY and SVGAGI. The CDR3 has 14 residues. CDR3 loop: CASKKQEIDTEAFF. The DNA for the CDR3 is TGTGCCAGCAAAAAACAGGAGATAGACACTGAAGCTTTCTTT.

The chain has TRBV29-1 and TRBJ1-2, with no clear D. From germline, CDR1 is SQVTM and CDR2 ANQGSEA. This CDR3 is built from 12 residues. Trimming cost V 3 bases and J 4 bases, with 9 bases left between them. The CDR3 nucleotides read TGCAGCGTTGATGGGCAGTTCTATGGCTACACCTTC. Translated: CSVDGQFYGYTF.

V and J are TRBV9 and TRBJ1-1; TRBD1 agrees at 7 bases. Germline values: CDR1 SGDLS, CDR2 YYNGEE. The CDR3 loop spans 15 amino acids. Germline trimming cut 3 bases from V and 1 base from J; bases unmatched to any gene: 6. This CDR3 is CASSEEDRRNTEAFF. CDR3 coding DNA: TGTGCCAGCAGCGAAGAGGACAGGAGGAACACTGAAGCTTTCTTT. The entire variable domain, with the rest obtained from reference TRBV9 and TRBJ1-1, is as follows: DSGVTQTPKHLITATGQRVTLRCSPRSGDLSVYWYQQSLDQGLQFLIQYYNGEERAKGNILERFSAQQFPDLHSELNLSSLELGDSALYFCASSEEDRRNTEAFFGQGTRLTVV.

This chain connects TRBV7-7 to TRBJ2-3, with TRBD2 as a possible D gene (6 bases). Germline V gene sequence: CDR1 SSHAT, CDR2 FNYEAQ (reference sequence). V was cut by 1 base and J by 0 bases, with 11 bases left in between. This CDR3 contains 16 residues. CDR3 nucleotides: TGTGCCAGCAGCTTAGTTGCGGGGCTAAGCACAGATACGCAGTATTTT. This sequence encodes CASSLVAGLSTDTQYF.

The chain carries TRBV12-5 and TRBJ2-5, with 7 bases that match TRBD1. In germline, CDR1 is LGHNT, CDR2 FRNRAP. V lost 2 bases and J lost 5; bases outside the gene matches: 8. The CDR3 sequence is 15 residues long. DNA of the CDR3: TGTGCTAGTGGTTTGCAGACAGGGATGGGGGAGACCCAGTACTTC. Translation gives CASGLQTGMGETQYF.